This T cell receptor (beta chain) was profiled in a study of OX40 agonist ivuxolimab in advanced cancers. Study-level results: Expanded peripheral T-cell antigen specificity went undetermined.

Turning to this clone: The antigen remains unidentified.

Trimming cost V 4 bases and J 4 bases, with 16 bases left between them. Germline lookup yields CDR1 LNHDA and CDR2 SQIVND (reference sequence). CDR3 size: 15 residues. Clones were sequenced by immunoSEQ multiplex PCR, and TCRdb holds only the in-frame ones, with some missing. The table lists about 73,000 clones, 88% of them singletons. The sequences come from CD4+ or CD8+ T cells sorted from blood, collected in a trial of the OX40 agonist ivuxolimab. The receptor's source is an adult with an advanced solid tumor such as melanoma, head and neck, liver or kidney cancer. The chain joins TRBV19 to TRBJ1-2; perhaps TRBD1 as D (6 bases). The CDR3 is CASSSGETGTYGYTF. The CDR3 region has the DNA TGTGCCAGTAGTAGCGGGGAGACAGGAACCTATGGCTACACCTTC.